Reported below is one T cell receptor (beta chain). Its antigen is currently unknown. These data come from a study of beta chain features in type 1 diabetes. Points from the study as a whole: Among all four CD4+ subsets, Type 1 diabetes patients had TCRB CDR3s that were moderately but significantly shorter. There were fewer insertions and more deletions at the VDJ junctions of type 1 diabetes patients.

Germline CDR1 and CDR2: SGHTA and FQGNSA. The CDR3 spans 16 residues. Trimming at V came to 5 bases and at J to 4 bases, leaving 10 bases not matched to a gene. Isolated RNA was reverse transcribed in full, so expressed TCRB transcripts were sequenced. Generated by immunoSEQ multiplex PCR, the TCRdb table keeps only in-frame clones and is missing some. The profile shows about 280,000 clones, 14% to 15% of them singletons. The receptor was derived from a man between 18 and 29 years old with type 1 diabetes. The chain couples TRBV7-2 to TRBJ2-5; 10 bases are a match to TRBD1. The sequencing sample was made of naive CD4+ T cells from blood. Here the CDR3 DNA reads TGTGCCAGCAGCCTAGGGGACAGGGGAGGGGGAGAGACCCAGTACTTC. It yields the protein CASSLGDRGGGETQYF.